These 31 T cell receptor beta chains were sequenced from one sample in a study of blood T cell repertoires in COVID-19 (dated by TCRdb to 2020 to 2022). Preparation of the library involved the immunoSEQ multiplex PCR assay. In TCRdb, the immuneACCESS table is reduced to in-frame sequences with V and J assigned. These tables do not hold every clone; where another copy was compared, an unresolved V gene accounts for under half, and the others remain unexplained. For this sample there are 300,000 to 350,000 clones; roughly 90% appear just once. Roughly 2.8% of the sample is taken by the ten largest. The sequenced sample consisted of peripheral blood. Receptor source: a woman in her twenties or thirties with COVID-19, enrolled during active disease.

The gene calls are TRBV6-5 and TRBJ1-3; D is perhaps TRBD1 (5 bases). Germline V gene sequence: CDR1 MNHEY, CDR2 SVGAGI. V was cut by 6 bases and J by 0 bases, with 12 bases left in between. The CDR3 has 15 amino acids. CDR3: CASRRRQGSGNTIYF. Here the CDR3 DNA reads TGTGCCAGCAGACGCCGTCAGGGCTCTGGAAACACCATATATTTT.

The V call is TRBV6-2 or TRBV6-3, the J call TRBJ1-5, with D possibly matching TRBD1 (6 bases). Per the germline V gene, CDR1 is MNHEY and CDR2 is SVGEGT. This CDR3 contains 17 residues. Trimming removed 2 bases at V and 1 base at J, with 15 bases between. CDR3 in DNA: TGTGCCAGCAGTTACGTCTTCCGCAGGGGAAGCAATCAGCCCCAGCATTTT. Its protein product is CASSYVFRRGSNQPQHF.

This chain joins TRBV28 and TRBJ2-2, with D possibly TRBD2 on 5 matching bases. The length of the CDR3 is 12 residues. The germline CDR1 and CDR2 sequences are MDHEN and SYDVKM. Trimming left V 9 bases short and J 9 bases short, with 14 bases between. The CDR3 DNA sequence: TGTGCCAGTCTTCGAGGGCCCCGGGAGCTGTTTTTT. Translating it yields CASLRGPRELFF.

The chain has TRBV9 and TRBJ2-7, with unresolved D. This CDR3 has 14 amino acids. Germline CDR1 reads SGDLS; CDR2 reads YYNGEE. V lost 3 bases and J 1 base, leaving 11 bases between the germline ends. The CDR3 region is CASSEGAGSYEQYF. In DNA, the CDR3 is TGTGCCAGCAGCGAAGGAGCCGGTTCCTACGAGCAGTACTTC.

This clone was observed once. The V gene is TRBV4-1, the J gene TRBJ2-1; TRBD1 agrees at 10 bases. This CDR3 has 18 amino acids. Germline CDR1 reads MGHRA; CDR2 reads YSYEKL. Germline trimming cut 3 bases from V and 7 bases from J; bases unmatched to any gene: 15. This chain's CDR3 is CASSQEIPGTGVGNEQFF. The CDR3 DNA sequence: TGCGCCAGCAGCCAGGAGATTCCAGGGACAGGGGTCGGAAATGAGCAGTTCTTC.

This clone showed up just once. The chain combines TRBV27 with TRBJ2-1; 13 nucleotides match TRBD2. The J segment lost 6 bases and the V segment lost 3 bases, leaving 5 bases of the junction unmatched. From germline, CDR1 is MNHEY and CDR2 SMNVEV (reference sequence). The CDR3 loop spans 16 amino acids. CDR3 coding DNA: TGTGCCAGCAGTTTGCCGGGACTAGCGGGACTCAATGAGCAGTTCTTC. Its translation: CASSLPGLAGLNEQFF.

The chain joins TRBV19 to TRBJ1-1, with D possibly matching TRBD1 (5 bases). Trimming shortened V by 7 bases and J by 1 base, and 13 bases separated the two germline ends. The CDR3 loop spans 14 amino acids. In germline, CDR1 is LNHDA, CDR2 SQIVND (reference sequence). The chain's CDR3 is CASTPRQKNTEAFF. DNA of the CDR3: TGTGCCAGTACCCCCAGACAGAAGAACACTGAAGCTTTCTTT.

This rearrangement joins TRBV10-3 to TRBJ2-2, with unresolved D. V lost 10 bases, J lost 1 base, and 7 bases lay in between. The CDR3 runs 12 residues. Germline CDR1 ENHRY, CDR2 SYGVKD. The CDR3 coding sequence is TGTGCCACAGCGCTGAACACCGGGGAGCTGTTTTTT. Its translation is CATALNTGELFF.

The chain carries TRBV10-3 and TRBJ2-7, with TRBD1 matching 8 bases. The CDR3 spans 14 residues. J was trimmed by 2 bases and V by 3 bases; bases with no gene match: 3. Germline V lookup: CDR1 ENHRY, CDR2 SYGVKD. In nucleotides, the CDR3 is TGTGCCATCAGTGACCGGGACAGGCCCTACGAGCAGTACTTC. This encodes CAISDRDRPYEQYF.

The CDR3 sequence is CASNAEGDEQFF. The CDR3 nucleotides are TGTGCCAGCAACGCCGAGGGGGATGAGCAGTTCTTC. This chain joins TRBV28 and TRBJ2-1; D is possibly TRBD1 (6 bases). This CDR3 spans 12 amino acids. With 7 bases removed from V and 8 bases from J, the gap between germline ends came to 12 bases. Germline CDR1 reads MDHEN; CDR2 reads SYDVKM.

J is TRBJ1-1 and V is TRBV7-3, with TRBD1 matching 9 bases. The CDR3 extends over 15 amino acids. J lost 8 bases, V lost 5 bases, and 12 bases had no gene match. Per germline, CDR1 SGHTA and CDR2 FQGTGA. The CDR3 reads CASSATGGDSSEAFF. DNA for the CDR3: TGTGCCAGCAGCGCAACAGGGGGCGATAGCTCCGAAGCTTTCTTT.

CDR3 nucleotides: TGTGCCAGCAGTGGAGTCCAAAACTACGAGCAGTACTTC. Its protein product is CASSGVQNYEQYF. V gene TRBV2 combines with J gene TRBJ2-7; no clear D. Germline V gene sequence: CDR1 SNHLY, CDR2 FYNNEI. Trimming removed 4 bases from V and 3 bases from J, with 10 bases in between. This CDR3 comprises 13 residues.

The CDR3 reads CASTLGPRVGEKLFF. The CDR3 bases are TGTGCCAGCACCCTTGGTCCCAGGGTTGGTGAAAAACTGTTTTTT. This chain connects TRBV5-8 to TRBJ1-4; a weak D match, TRBD1 (5 bases). CDR1 SGHTS and CDR2 YDEGEE come from the germline V gene. Trimming left V 6 bases short and J 7 bases short, with 19 bases between. CDR3 size: 15 residues.

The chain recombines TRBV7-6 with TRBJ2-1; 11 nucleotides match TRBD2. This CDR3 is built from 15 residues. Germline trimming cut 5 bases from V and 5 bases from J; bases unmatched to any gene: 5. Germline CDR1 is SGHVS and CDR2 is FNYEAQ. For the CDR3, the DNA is TGTGCCAGCAGCCCGCTAGCGGGAGGCAACAATGAGCAGTTCTTC. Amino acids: CASSPLAGGNNEQFF.

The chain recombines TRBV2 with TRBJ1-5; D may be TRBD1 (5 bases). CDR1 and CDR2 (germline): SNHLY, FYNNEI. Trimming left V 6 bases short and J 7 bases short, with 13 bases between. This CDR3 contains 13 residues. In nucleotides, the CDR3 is TGTGCCAGCAGCCCAGGGATGGAACAGCCCCAGCATTTT. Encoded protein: CASSPGMEQPQHF.

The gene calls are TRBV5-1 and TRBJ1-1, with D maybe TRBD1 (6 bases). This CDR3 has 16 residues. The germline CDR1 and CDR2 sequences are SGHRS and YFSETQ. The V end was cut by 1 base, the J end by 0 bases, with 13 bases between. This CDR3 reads CASSLNPTGMNTEAFF. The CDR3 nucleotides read TGCGCCAGCAGCTTGAACCCGACAGGAATGAACACTGAAGCTTTCTTT.

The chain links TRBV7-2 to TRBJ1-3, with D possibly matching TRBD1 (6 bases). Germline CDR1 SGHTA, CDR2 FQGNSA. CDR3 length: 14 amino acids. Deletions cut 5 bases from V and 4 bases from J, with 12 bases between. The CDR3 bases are TGTGCCAGCAGCGCCCAGGGGCGAGGAAACACCATATATTTT. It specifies CASSAQGRGNTIYF.

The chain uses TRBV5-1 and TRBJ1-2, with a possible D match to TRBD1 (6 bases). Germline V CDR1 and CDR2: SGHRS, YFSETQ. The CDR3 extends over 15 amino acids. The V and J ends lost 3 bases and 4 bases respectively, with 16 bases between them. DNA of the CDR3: TGCGCCAGCAGCTCAGGGGTCTCTCGGTTCTATGGCTACACCTTC. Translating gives CASSSGVSRFYGYTF.

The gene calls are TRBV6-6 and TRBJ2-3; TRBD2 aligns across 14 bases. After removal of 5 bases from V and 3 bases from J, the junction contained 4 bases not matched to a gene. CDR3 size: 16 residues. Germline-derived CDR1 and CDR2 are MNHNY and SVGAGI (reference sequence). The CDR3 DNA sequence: TGTGCCAGCAGTCACCGACTAGCGGGAGGGACAGATACGCAGTATTTT. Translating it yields CASSHRLAGGTDTQYF.

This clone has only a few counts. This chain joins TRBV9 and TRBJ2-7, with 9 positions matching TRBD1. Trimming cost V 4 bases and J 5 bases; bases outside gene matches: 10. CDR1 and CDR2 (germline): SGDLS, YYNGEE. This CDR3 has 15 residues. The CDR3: CASSPQGTGIDEQYF. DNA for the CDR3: TGTGCCAGCAGCCCGCAAGGGACAGGGATTGACGAGCAGTACTTC.

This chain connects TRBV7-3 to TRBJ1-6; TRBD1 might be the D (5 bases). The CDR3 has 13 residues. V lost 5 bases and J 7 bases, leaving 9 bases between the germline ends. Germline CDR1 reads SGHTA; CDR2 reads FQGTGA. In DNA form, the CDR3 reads TGTGCCAGCAGCCCATCAGGGAATTCACCCCTCCACTTT. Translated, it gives CASSPSGNSPLHF.

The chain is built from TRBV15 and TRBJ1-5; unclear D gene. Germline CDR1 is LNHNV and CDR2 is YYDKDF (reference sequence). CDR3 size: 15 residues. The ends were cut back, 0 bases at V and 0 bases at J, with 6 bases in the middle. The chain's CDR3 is CATSRDFVSNQPQHF. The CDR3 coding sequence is TGTGCCACCAGCAGAGATTTCGTTAGCAATCAGCCCCAGCATTTT.

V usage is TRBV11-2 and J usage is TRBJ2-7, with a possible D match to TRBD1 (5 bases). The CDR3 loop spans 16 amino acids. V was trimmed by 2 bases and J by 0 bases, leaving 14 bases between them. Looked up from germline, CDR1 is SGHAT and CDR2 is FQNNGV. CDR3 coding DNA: TGTGCCAGCAGCTTATATGGTGACAGCTTCTCCTACGAGCAGTACTTC. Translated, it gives CASSLYGDSFSYEQYF.

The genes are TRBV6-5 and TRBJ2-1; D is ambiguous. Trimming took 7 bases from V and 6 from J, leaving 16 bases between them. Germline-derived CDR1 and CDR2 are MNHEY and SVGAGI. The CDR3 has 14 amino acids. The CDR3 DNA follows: TGTGCCAGCACTTTCGCGGCCGAATTCAATGAGCAGTTCTTC. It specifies CASTFAAEFNEQFF.

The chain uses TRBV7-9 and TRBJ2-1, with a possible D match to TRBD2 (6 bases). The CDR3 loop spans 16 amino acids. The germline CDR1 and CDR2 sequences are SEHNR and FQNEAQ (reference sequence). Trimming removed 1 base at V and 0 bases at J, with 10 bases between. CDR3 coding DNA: TGTGCCAGCAGCTTAGTCCTAGCGACCTCCTACAATGAGCAGTTCTTC. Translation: CASSLVLATSYNEQFF.

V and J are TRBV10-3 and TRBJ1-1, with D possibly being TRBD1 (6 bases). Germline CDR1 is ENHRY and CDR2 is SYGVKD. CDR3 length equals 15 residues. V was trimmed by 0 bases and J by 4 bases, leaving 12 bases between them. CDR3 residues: CAISESSGGGTEAFF. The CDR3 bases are TGTGCCATCAGTGAGTCATCGGGGGGCGGCACTGAAGCTTTCTTT.

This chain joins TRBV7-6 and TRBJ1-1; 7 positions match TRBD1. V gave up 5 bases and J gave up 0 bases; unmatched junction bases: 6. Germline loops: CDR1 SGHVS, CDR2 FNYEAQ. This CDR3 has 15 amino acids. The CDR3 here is CASSTGALMNTEAFF. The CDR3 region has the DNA TGTGCCAGCAGCACAGGGGCGTTGATGAACACTGAAGCTTTCTTT.

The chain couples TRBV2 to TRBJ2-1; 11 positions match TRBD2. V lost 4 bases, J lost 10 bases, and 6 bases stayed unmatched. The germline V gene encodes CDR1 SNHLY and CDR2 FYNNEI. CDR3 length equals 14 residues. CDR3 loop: CASSGRLAGNEQFF. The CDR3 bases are TGTGCCAGCAGTGGGCGACTAGCGGGAAACGAGCAGTTCTTC. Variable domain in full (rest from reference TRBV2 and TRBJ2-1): EPEVTQTPSHQVTQMGQEVILRCVPISNHLYFYWYRQILGQKVEFLVSFYNNEISEKSEIFDDQFSVERPDGSNFTLKIRSTKLEDSAMYFCASSGRLAGNEQFFGPGTRLTVL.

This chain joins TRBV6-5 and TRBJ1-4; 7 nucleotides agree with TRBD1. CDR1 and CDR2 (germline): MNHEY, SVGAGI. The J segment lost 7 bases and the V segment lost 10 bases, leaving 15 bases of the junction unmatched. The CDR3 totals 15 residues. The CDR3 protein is CATRNLGGQSEKLFF. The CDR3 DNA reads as TGTGCCACCAGAAACTTGGGGGGACAGAGTGAAAAACTGTTTTTT.

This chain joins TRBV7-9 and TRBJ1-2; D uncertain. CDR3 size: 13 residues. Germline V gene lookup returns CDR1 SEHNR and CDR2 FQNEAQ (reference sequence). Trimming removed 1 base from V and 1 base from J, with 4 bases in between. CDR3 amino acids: CASSLESNYGYTF. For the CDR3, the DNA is TGTGCCAGCAGCTTAGAGAGTAACTATGGCTACACCTTC.

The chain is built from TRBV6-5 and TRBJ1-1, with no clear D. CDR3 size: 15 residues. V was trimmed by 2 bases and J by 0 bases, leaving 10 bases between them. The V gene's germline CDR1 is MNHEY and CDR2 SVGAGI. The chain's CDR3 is CASSYTRIMNTEAFF. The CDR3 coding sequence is TGTGCCAGCAGTTACACGCGGATAATGAACACTGAAGCTTTCTTT.